A single sample is the source of the 28 T cell receptor beta chains below, sequenced in a study of OX40 agonist ivuxolimab in advanced cancers. Data came from immunoSEQ multiplex PCR; TCRdb stores just in-frame clones and leaves some out. This sample yields about 21,000 clones, of which about 80% are seen a single time; roughly 32% belongs to the top ten. The specimen comprised CD4+ or CD8+ T cells sorted from blood, sampled in a trial of the OX40 agonist ivuxolimab. The receptors stem from an adult with an advanced solid tumor such as melanoma, head and neck, liver or kidney cancer.

This clone was seen more than once but under ten times. V usage is TRBV13 and J usage is TRBJ2-7; 9 bases match TRBD2. The CDR3 spans 14 residues. J lost 4 bases, V lost 0 bases, and 1 base had no gene match. Germline CDR1 reads PRHDT; CDR2 reads FYEKMQ (reference sequence). CDR3 nucleotides: TGTGCCAGCAGCTTAGGGACTAGCGGATACGAGCAGTACTTC. Encoded protein: CASSLGTSGYEQYF.

This sequence joins TRBV28 and TRBJ1-2; possibly TRBD1 for D (5 bases). Trimming removed 1 base at V and 13 bases at J, with 22 bases between. Germline loops: CDR1 MDHEN, CDR2 SYDVKM. The CDR3 contains 15 residues. The CDR3 region has the DNA TGTGCCAGCAGTTTATCGGCAGGGTCGTCTACCCGGCTCACCTTC. Protein sequence: CASSLSAGSSTRLTF.

Only one count was recorded for this clone. J is TRBJ1-3 and V is TRBV9, with unresolved D. Germline V lookup: CDR1 SGDLS, CDR2 YYNGEE. The CDR3 extends over 15 amino acids. V was shortened by 0 bases and J by 4 bases, with 11 bases between the two germline ends. CDR3 sequence: CASSVAQVGGNTIYF. CDR3 bases: TGTGCCAGCAGCGTAGCCCAGGTGGGGGGAAACACCATATATTTT.

Points on this clone: Other DNA sequences in the same sample also yield this CDR3. The V and J genes are TRBV29-1 and TRBJ2-6, with D hard to call. Germline lookup yields CDR1 SQVTM and CDR2 ANQGSEA. Trimming took off 7 bases at V and 0 bases at J, with 16 bases between the two ends. The CDR3 runs 16 residues. The CDR3 sequence: CSARGGNPSGANVLTF. CDR3 nucleotides: TGCAGCGCCCGAGGCGGAAATCCCTCTGGGGCCAACGTCCTGACTTTC.

The DNA for the CDR3 is TGTGCCAGCAGGGGGGGTGCCTCGTCGAACACCGGGGAGCTGTTTTTT. Translation: CASRGGASSNTGELFF. V and J are TRBV11-3 and TRBJ2-2; a weak D match, TRBD2 (6 bases). Germline V gives CDR1 SGHNT, CDR2 YENEEA. The CDR3 spans 16 residues. Between the trimmed V and J ends, which lost 6 bases and 0 bases, there was a span of 14 bases. The variable domain in full, with the rest retrieved from reference TRBV11-3 and TRBJ2-2, is EAGVVQSPRYKIIEKKQPVAFWCNPISGHNTLYWYLQNLGQGPELLIRYENEEAVDDSQLPKDRFSAERLKGVDSTLKIQPAELGDSAVYLCASRGGASSNTGELFFGEGSRLTVL.

This chain connects TRBV10-3 to TRBJ1-2, with D unresolved. Trimming removed 0 bases at V and 4 bases at J, with 12 bases between. Germline V gives CDR1 ENHRY, CDR2 SYGVKD. This CDR3 region has 15 residues. Here the CDR3 DNA reads TGTGCCATCAGTGAGTCCTGGGATTCCCCCTATGGCTACACCTTC. Protein product: CAISESWDSPYGYTF.

The chain is built from TRBV9 and TRBJ1-2; no reliable D call. The CDR3 covers 16 residues. V was cut by 0 bases and J by 10 bases, with 22 bases left in between. CDR1 and CDR2 (germline): SGDLS, YYNGEE. The CDR3 region is CASSVGAWKQGRAYTF. As DNA, the CDR3 is TGTGCCAGCAGCGTAGGAGCGTGGAAACAAGGACGTGCCTACACCTTC.

The chain links TRBV4-1 to TRBJ2-5, with D hard to call. The CDR3 is 11 amino acids. CDR1 MGHRA and CDR2 YSYEKL come from the germline V gene. With 6 bases removed from V and 1 base from J, the gap between germline ends came to 3 bases. CDR3 coding DNA: TGCGCCAGCAGTCGCCAAGAGACCCAGTACTTC. This codes for CASSRQETQYF.

This clone has only one observation. The genes are TRBV19 and TRBJ1-5; D not certain. Between the trimmed V and J ends, which lost 1 base and 1 base, there was a span of 8 bases. In germline, CDR1 is LNHDA, CDR2 SQIVND (reference sequence). CDR3 length: 15 amino acids. The CDR3 coding sequence is TGTGCCAGTAGTATAGTGGGGTCGAGCAATCAGCCCCAGCATTTT. This codes for CASSIVGSSNQPQHF.

The chain is built from TRBV11-3 and TRBJ2-1, with 7 bases lining up with TRBD2. The length of the CDR3 is 16 residues. CDR1 is SGHNT and CDR2 is YENEEA in the germline V gene. J gave up 2 bases and V 3 bases, and 7 bases lay outside the gene matches. The CDR3, as DNA: TGTGCCAGCAGCTTTACTAGCGCTAGAGCCTACAATGAGCAGTTCTTC. Protein product: CASSFTSARAYNEQFF.

The chain recombines TRBV7-9 with TRBJ1-4; TRBD1 matches at 8 bases. Germline CDR1 SEHNR, CDR2 FQNEAQ (reference sequence). The CDR3 runs 15 residues. J gave up 2 bases and V 5 bases, and 4 bases lay outside the gene matches. CDR3 sequence reads: CASSRRGLTNEKLFF. The CDR3 DNA sequence: TGTGCCAGCAGCCGCAGGGGGCTTACTAATGAAAAACTGTTTTTT. The entire variable domain, with the rest obtained from reference TRBV7-9 and TRBJ1-4, is as follows: DTGVSQNPRHKITKRGQNVTFRCDPISEHNRLYWYRQTLGQGPEFLTYFQNEAQLEKSRLLSDRFSAERPKGSFSTLEIQRTEQGDSAMYLCASSRRGLTNEKLFFGSGTQLSVL.

The genes are TRBV27 and TRBJ2-2, with D possibly matching TRBD1 (6 bases). The CDR3 is made up of 13 amino acids. Between the trimmed V and J ends, which lost 3 bases and 4 bases, there was a span of 6 bases. Germline values: CDR1 MNHEY, CDR2 SMNVEV (reference sequence). The chain's CDR3 is CASSFRGTGELFF. DNA for the CDR3: TGTGCCAGCAGTTTCAGGGGCACCGGGGAGCTGTTTTTT.

This clone was observed a few times. This chain joins TRBV28 and TRBJ2-1, with D possibly matching TRBD2 (6 bases). Germline assignment: CDR1 MDHEN and CDR2 SYDVKM. V gave up 8 bases and J gave up 5 bases, with 19 bases separating them. The CDR3 extends over 15 amino acids. This CDR3 reads CASGAYRELDNEQFF. The DNA of the CDR3 is TGTGCCAGCGGGGCTTATCGGGAGCTGGACAATGAGCAGTTCTTC.

This chain links TRBV25-1 with TRBJ2-7, with TRBD1 identical over 8 bases. Losses at the gene ends were 7 bases for V and 2 bases for J; bases not matched to a gene: 4. The CDR3 has 13 residues. Germline CDR1 is MGHDK and CDR2 is SYGVNS. The CDR3 is CASNGQGTYEQYF. CDR3 bases: TGTGCCAGCAATGGACAGGGAACCTACGAGCAGTACTTC.

The DNA for the CDR3 is TGTGCCAGCAGTAAGGGTGGGCGTAGCACAGATACGCAGTATTTT. Encoded protein: CASSKGGRSTDTQYF. V and J are TRBV9 and TRBJ2-3; no firm D call. The V end lost 5 bases, the J end lost 0 bases, and 13 bases lay between the germline ends. The CDR3 totals 15 residues. Germline V gene lookup returns CDR1 SGDLS and CDR2 YYNGEE.

The rearrangement uses TRBV21-1 and TRBJ2-4. TRBV21-1 is a pseudogene locus. The CDR3 runs to 17 residues. The CDR3 nucleotides are TGTGCCAGCAGGGAGCCCGTAGCTACAGCAAGAAAAAACATTCAGTACTTC. This encodes CASREPVATARKNIQYF.

The chain uses TRBV27 and TRBJ1-5, with TRBD1 as a possible D gene (5 bases). CDR3 length: 14 amino acids. Germline CDR1 is MNHEY and CDR2 is SMNVEV (reference sequence). V was shortened by 4 bases and J by 0 bases, with 7 bases between the two germline ends. CDR3 loop: CASSYRYSNQPQHF. As DNA, the CDR3 is TGTGCCAGCAGTTACAGGTATAGCAATCAGCCCCAGCATTTT.

This clone has just one count. As DNA, the CDR3 is TGTGCCAGCAGCCAGAGGGGGATCGACTATGGCTACACCTTC. Translating it yields CASSQRGIDYGYTF. The rearrangement joins TRBV4-2 to TRBJ1-2; D possibly corresponds to TRBD1 (6 bases). This CDR3 comprises 14 residues. Trimming shortened V by 3 bases and J by 3 bases, and 11 bases separated the two germline ends. In germline, CDR1 is LGHNA, CDR2 YNFKEQ.

The chain carries TRBV7-8 and TRBJ2-5; D is uncertain. CDR1 is SGHVS and CDR2 is FQNEAQ in the germline V gene. CDR3 length equals 14 residues. Deletions cut 3 bases from V and 1 base from J, with 9 bases between. The chain's CDR3 is CASSFADPQETQYF. CDR3 sequence (DNA): TGTGCCAGCAGCTTTGCGGACCCCCAAGAGACCCAGTACTTC.

The chain couples TRBV11-1 to TRBJ2-3; D gene ambiguous. The germline V gene encodes CDR1 SGHAT and CDR2 FQDESV (reference sequence). There are 17 residues in the CDR3. V was shortened by 0 bases and J by 2 bases, with 15 bases between the two germline ends. DNA of the CDR3: TGTGCCAGCAGCTTAGCGCGAGGCCTGATAGTCACAGATACGCAGTATTTT. Protein sequence: CASSLARGLIVTDTQYF.

In its sample, this clone was seen once. The rearrangement uses TRBV11-3 and TRBJ1-1; weak D call: TRBD1 (5 bases). With 4 bases removed from V and 4 bases from J, the gap between germline ends came to 16 bases. Germline assignment: CDR1 SGHNT and CDR2 YENEEA. This CDR3 has 15 residues. The CDR3 DNA follows: TGTGCCAGCAGCTCCTCGGGGGTCGGAAGCACTGAAGCTTTCTTT. Its translation: CASSSSGVGSTEAFF. The full variable domain, in which reference TRBV11-3 and TRBJ1-1 provide the parts outside the CDR3, is EAGVVQSPRYKIIEKKQPVAFWCNPISGHNTLYWYLQNLGQGPELLIRYENEEAVDDSQLPKDRFSAERLKGVDSTLKIQPAELGDSAVYLCASSSSGVGSTEAFFGQGTRLTVV.

The V and J genes are TRBV6-5 and TRBJ2-6; TRBD2 is a possible D gene (7 bases). CDR3 length: 14 amino acids. Germline CDR1 reads MNHEY; CDR2 reads SVGAGI. Between the trimmed V and J ends, which lost 8 bases and 9 bases, there was a span of 17 bases. The CDR3 nucleotides are TGTGCCAGCGGTGAGGGGGGGGGAAGCAACGTCCTGACTTTC. This sequence encodes CASGEGGGSNVLTF.

The rearrangement joins TRBV7-3 to TRBJ2-3, with D hard to call. The germline gives CDR1 SGHTA, CDR2 FQGTGA. The V end was cut by 5 bases, the J end by 4 bases, with 16 bases between. The length of the CDR3 is 15 residues. CDR3: CASSPPVSEPDTQYF. The CDR3 nucleotides are TGTGCCAGCAGCCCCCCGGTGTCGGAGCCAGATACGCAGTATTTT. Full variable domain (remainder filled in from reference TRBV7-3 and TRBJ2-3): GAGVSQTPSNKVTEKGKYVELRCDPISGHTALYWYRQSLGQGPEFLIYFQGTGAADDSGLPNDRFFAVRPEGSVSTLKIQRTERGDSAVYLCASSPPVSEPDTQYFGPGTRLTVL.

The chain joins TRBV7-5 to TRBJ2-7; TRBD2, the D gene given by the table, was not confirmed from the DNA. TRBV7-5 is assigned pseudogene status. The CDR3 loop spans 15 amino acids. The CDR3 DNA reads TGTGCCAGAAGCCTTAGATCCGCGACTAGCATCGAGCAGTACTTC. Translating it yields CARSLRSATSIEQYF.

The CDR3 bases are TGTGCCAGTTCATTTGGCCCTTGGGCTAGCGGAGGAGGGGATACGCAGTATTTT. Protein product: CASSFGPWASGGGDTQYF. The chain couples TRBV27 to TRBJ2-3, with 7 positions matching TRBD2. V lost 9 bases to trimming and J lost 6 bases; unmatched junction nucleotides: 24. The CDR3 sequence is 18 residues long. Germline V gene sequence: CDR1 MNHEY, CDR2 SMNVEV (reference sequence).

This chain joins TRBV6-1 and TRBJ1-5; D is possibly TRBD1 (5 bases). V was clipped by 3 bases and J by 2 bases, with 11 bases between them. Germline V gene data show CDR1 as MNHNS and CDR2 as SASEGT. The CDR3 totals 15 residues. The CDR3 DNA is TGTGCCAGCAGTGATTTGCAGGGTGGCAATCAGCCCCAGCATTTT. Protein sequence: CASSDLQGGNQPQHF.

V gene TRBV28 combines with J gene TRBJ1-1; the D gene is possibly TRBD1 (6 bases). The CDR3 length is 14 residues. The V end was cut by 3 bases, the J end by 6 bases, with 14 bases between. CDR1 is MDHEN and CDR2 is SYDVKM in the germline V gene. CDR3 in amino acids: CASSLGGAGAEAFF. CDR3 nucleotides: TGTGCCAGCAGTTTGGGGGGGGCGGGCGCTGAAGCTTTCTTT.

The chain joins TRBV7-9 to TRBJ2-1; D is uncertain. Deletions cut 3 bases from V and 7 bases from J, with 10 bases between. CDR1 SEHNR and CDR2 FQNEAQ come from the germline V gene (reference sequence). This CDR3 spans 13 amino acids. The CDR3: CASSLVIGNEQFF. In DNA form, the CDR3 reads TGTGCCAGCAGCTTGGTCATAGGGAATGAGCAGTTCTTC.